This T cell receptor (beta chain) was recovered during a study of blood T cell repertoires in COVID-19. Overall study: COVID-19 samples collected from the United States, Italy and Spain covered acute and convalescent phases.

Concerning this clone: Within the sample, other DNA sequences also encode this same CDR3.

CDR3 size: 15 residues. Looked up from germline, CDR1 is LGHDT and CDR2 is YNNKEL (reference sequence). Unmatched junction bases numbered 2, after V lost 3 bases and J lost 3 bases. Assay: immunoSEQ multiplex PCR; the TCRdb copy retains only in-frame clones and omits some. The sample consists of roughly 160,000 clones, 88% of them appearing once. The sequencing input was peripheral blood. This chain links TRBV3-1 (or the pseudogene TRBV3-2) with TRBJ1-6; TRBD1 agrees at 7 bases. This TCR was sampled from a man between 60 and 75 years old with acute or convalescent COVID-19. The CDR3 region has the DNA TGTGCCAGCAGCCAGGGGACAGACTATAATTCACCCCTCCACTTT. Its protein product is CASSQGTDYNSPLHF.